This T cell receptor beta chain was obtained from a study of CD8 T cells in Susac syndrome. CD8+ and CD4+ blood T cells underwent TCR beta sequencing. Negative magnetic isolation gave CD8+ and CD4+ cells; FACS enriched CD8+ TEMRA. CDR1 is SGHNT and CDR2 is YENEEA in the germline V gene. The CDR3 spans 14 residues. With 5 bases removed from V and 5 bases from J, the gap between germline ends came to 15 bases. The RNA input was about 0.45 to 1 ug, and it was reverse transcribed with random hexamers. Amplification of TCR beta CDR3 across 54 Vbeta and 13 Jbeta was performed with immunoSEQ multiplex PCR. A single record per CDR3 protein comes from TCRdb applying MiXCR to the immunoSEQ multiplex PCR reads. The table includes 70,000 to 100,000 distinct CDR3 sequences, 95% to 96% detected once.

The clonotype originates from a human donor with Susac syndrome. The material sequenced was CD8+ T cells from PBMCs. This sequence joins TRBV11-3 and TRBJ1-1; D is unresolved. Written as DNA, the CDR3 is TGTGCCAGCAGCCCAAAAGGAGGCAGGACTGAAGCTTTCTTT. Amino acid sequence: CASSPKGGRTEAFF.